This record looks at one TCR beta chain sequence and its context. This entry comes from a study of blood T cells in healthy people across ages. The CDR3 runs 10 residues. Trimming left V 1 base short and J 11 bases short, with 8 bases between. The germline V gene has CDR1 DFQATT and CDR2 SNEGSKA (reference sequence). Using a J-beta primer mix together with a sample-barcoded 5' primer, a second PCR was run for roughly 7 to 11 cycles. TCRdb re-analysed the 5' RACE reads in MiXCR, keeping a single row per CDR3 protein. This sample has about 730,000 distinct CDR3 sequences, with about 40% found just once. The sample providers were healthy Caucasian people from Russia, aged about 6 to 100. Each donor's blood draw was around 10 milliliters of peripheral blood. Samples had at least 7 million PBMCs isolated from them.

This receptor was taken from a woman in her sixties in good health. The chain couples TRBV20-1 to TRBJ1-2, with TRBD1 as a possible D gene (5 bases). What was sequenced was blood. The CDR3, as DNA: TGCAGTGCTAGAGTGGGGGGGTACACCTTC. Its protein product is CSARVGGYTF.